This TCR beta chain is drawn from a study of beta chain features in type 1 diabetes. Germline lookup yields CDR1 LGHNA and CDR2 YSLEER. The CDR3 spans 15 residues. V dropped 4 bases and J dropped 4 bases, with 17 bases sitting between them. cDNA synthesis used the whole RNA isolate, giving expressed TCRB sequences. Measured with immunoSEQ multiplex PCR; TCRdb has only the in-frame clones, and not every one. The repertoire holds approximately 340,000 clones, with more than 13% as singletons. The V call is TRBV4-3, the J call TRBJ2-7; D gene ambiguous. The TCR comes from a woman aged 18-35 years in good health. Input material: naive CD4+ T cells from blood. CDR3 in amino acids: CASSPRGVPPYEQYF. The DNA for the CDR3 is TGCGCCAGCAGCCCCCGAGGAGTCCCTCCTTACGAGCAGTACTTC.